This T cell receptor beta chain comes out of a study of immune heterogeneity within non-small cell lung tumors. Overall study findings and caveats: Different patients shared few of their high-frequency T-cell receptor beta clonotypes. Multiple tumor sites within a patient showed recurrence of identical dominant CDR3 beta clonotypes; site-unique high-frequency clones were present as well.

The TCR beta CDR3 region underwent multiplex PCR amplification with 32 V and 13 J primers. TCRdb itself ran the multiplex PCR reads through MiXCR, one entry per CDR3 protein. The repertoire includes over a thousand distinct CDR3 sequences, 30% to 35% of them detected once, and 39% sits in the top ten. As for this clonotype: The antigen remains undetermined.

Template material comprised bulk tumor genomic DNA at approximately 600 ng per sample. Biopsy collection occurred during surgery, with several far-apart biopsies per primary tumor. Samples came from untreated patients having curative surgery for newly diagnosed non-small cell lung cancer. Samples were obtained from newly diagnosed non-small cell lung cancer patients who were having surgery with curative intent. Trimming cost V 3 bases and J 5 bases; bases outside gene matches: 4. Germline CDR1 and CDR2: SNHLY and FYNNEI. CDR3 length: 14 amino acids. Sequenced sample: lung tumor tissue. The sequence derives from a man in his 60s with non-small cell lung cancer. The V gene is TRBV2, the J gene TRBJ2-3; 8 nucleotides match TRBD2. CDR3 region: CASSDWLAGDTQYF. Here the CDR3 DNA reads TGTGCCAGCAGTGACTGGCTAGCGGGAGATACGCAGTATTTT.